This T cell receptor beta chain was sequenced in a study of CD8 T cells in ankylosing spondylitis. In its sample, this clonotype was seen many times. Its antigen is as yet unknown. Whole-study findings and limits: There was a TCR beta motif, made of several highly homologous variants, that appeared characteristic of ankylosing spondylitis blood. Within matched ankylosing spondylitis synovial fluid, disease-linked clones were reportedly significantly enriched.

The ends lost 3 bases at V and 4 bases at J; junction bases unmatched: 5. The CDR3 extends over 14 amino acids. The V gene's germline CDR1 is SQVTM and CDR2 ANQGSEA. A quantitative 5'-RACE method, one with molecular barcodes, was used to make TCR beta libraries. TCRdb independently ran MiXCR on the 5' RACE reads; one entry per CDR3 protein. In the table there are some 250,000 distinct CDR3 sequences, more than 20% of which are singletons. The TCR was taken from a male donor with ankylosing spondylitis or in good health (not recorded which). Sequences were obtained from blood, either unsorted or a sorted T cell fraction (not recorded which). V is TRBV29-1 and J is TRBJ2-3, with 9 bases identical to TRBD1. CDR3 region: CSVDWTGAADTQYF. Here the CDR3 DNA reads TGCAGCGTTGATTGGACAGGGGCGGCAGATACGCAGTATTTT.